This TCR beta chain was identified in a study of cytomegalovirus exposure and HLA in healthy donors (TCRdb year 2017). Context from the whole study: According to an earlier analysis of 450 to 650 of the donors, about 190 million T cells yielded some 120 million unique TCR beta sequences and about 300 Gb of sequence data. An early release that covered about 600 HLA-typed donors contained about 300 gigabases of sequencing data and 75 million to 100 million unique TCR sequences. Among the approximately 400 genotyped donors, approximately 82% belonged to the genetic ancestry cluster associated with self-reported Caucasian donors. The study aimed to test whether signatures of past pathogen exposure could be identified by cataloging public T cell receptors. The study profiled the T cell repertoires of hundreds of subjects by immunosequencing and related them to cytomegalovirus serostatus. Besides the first cohort of 550 to 750 subjects, a separate validation cohort made up of 120 different subjects was used. The study combined high-throughput TCR immunosequencing, statistical association of individual TCRs with disease status, and machine learning to predict cytomegalovirus infection status. To study patterns of TCR occurrence, a later analysis re-analyzed previously published TCR beta repertoires from around 660 donors and added high-resolution HLA genotyping. Rather than drawing on any new phenotypic data, the later analysis identified candidate immune exposures from TCR beta sequences and the way those sequences occurred across donors. An earlier analysis of several hundred of the donors applied high-throughput TCR beta sequencing to assess whether each TCR beta V gene segment acted as functional or pseudogenic. Donor age, sex, ethnicity and CMV serostatus were collected together with the repertoire data. A later genetic analysis took genome-wide SNP genotypes for about three fifths of the 666 donors and used that subset as a discovery cohort. Every discovery cohort repertoire had been produced on one sequencing platform. HLA typing included class I and class II loci at four-digit resolution. Typing coverage differed by locus: A, B, C, DRB1 and DQB1 were typed in about 620-630 donors, DQA1 in about 500, DPA1 in 600 to 610, and DPB1 in 450 to 490. A few DR-DQ haplotypes were handled as single units for association and clustering because linkage in the cohort was strong. Among some 400 genotyped donors of the cohort, an average of about 240,000 unique TCR beta nucleotide sequences were sequenced per donor, around 20% of them non-productive.

The cohort was made up of hundreds of healthy bone marrow donors. At the time of sampling, every cohort member was nominally healthy, though immune exposures that went unrecorded were likely present. The donor tested CMV seronegative, placing the donor among the approximately 360 seronegative members of the cohort. Each donor provided a peripheral blood sample, and peripheral blood mononuclear cells were used for TCR beta sequencing. Genomic DNA extraction from the blood cell samples was performed with the Qiagen DNeasy Blood Extraction Kit. The full study reports these points: A later genetic analysis reported fewer N-insertions in productive TCRs among donors in an Asian-associated ancestry cluster than the roughly 620-donor mean. Because HLA typing was missing for some donors at each locus, association tests included only the typed subset. Correlated functional status among segregating V segments might be attributable to linkage disequilibrium, but an unknown experimental factor could not be ruled out. While some public TCRs were present in many individuals, most TCR sequences turned up only very rarely across donors. A further reported finding was that TCR beta sequences accurately predicted the HLA-A and HLA-B alleles for most subjects in the first cohort. When HLA alleles, especially DR and DQ, strongly co-occurred, attributing TCR associations to individual alleles was difficult. The only immune exposure information available for the cohort was CMV serostatus. The classifier was reported to diagnose cytomegalovirus status with high specificity and sensitivity in both the original and validation cohorts. In a later analysis, several top co-occurrence clusters were reported to appear linked to parvovirus B19, influenza, CMV and Epstein-Barr virus. Roughly uniform sequencing depth across donors was assumed in presence/absence analyses, although this assumption may not hold. Because counts were too low, seventeen rarely observed V segments, including chromosome 9 orphons, were excluded from the earlier analysis of a few hundred of the donors. Most CMV-associated TCR beta chains appeared to be HLA-restricted in a later analysis, and the HLA associations seemed to be driven largely by CMV exposure. A group of highly shared sequence variants was considered likely to be a technical artifact of the sequencing pipeline. In an earlier analysis of about 600 of the donors, most TCR beta V segments appeared in productive rearrangements about 90% or about 30% of the time, broadly matching IMGT annotations. The authors suggested that the approach could potentially be generalized to other disease states and immunological phenotypes. Compared with equally common non-associated chains, HLA-associated TCR beta chains in a later analysis were more clonally expanded and had lower generation probabilities. In the study, 150 to 200 TCR beta chains were listed as associated with cytomegalovirus. Specific HLA alleles were associated with over 15,000 TCR beta sequences at a false discovery rate of 0.05 in a later analysis. In a later genetic analysis, a missense DCLRE1C variant was associated with V-gene and J-gene trimming of TCR beta chains, and the association was replicated in an independent cohort. Some IMGT-functional V segments, including TRBV6-2 and TRBV6-3, could not be told apart with the 87-base-pair reads, so those segments were excluded. The cohort was sequenced for TCR beta chains only, and without alpha or paired-chain data the features that could be detected were limited. A later analysis found that TCR association rates varied across HLA loci, with DRB1 alleles showing the most associated TCRs and HLA-C alleles the fewest. In vitro tests confirmed that a few of the cytomegalovirus-associated TCR beta chains recognize cytomegalovirus antigens.

According to the germline V gene (reference sequence), CDR1 reads MNHNY and CDR2 reads SVGAGI. The CDR3 measures 13 amino acids from cysteine to phenylalanine. The sequence is cut down to CDR3 DNA, 39 bases in frame from base 1. Here V drops 7 bases and J drops 5 bases, and the junction holds 7 bases not matched to any gene. As to this clone: Its antigen has not been determined.

The library came from the immunoSEQ multiplex PCR assay. For the multiplex PCR, a mixture combining 60 forward primers for TCR Vbeta segments and 13 reverse primers for TCR Jbeta segments was used. The CDR3 region of rearranged TCR beta genes was amplified from genomic DNA by a multiplex PCR assay. The Illumina HiSeq System was used to sequence the amplified TCR beta libraries as 87-base-pair reads. The study's own analysis went as follows. A later analysis tallied 70 million to 100 million unique TCR beta chains across the approximately 670 repertoires, and some 10 million of those chains were shared by two or more donors. Raw reads were error-corrected and collapsed into unique sequences with a nearest-neighbor algorithm that merged closely related sequences to remove PCR and sequencing errors. V, D and J gene segments were assigned by aligning CDR3 sequences to IMGT reference sequences. For a sequence to be retained, a match of at least six nucleotides was required to both a V gene segment and a J gene segment. Rearrangements were classified as productive when the CDR3 lacked stop codons and remained in frame with V and J, and all other rearrangements were classified as non-productive. CDR3 was defined by IMGT convention, running from the second conserved V-encoded cysteine to the conserved J-encoded phenylalanine. In an earlier analysis of 550 to 650 of the donors, sequences lacking an unambiguous match to a single V gene segment were excluded. In an earlier analysis of approximately 550 of the donors, V segments were called functional above 56.7% productive rearrangements and were called segregating when the between-donor standard deviation exceeded 5%. A statistical classification framework was built for diagnosing cytomegalovirus status from the catalog of TCR beta chain sequences. A later analysis assigned V and J genes by comparing TCR nucleotide sequences with IMGT/GENE-DB human TR gene sequences. In a later analysis, CDR3 sequences and most-parsimonious VDJ recombination scenarios were assigned using the TCRdist pipeline. A later analysis defined each TCR beta chain by its CDR3 amino acid sequence plus V-gene family, and excluded reads lacking a unique V-gene family. In a later analysis, 500 to 650 highly shared, low-generation-probability nucleotide sequences were removed to address suspected cross-contamination and a sequencing artifact. In a later analysis, a clonal expansion index was calculated for each public chain from normalized within-repertoire ranks of inferred template counts. Generation probabilities in a later analysis came from a VDJ recombination model fitted to out-of-frame rearrangements, and those results were checked against IGoR. Hypergeometric tests were used in a later analysis to score TCR-TCR, TCR-HLA and TCR-CMV co-occurrence, with a repertoire-size bias correction applied to the TCR pairs. To estimate false discovery rates, a later analysis permuted the HLA or CMV assignments 20 times. In a later analysis, co-occurring TCRs were grouped using DBSCAN, with TCRdist sequence similarity added in when clustering inside HLA-allele-positive subsets. Co-occurrence clustering excluded repertoires with fewer than 30,000 or more than 120,000 public chains, plus five with anomalous nucleotide sharing. Held by TCRdb, this immuneACCESS table contains in-frame sequences only and omits some clones. Under half of the omission traces to an unresolved V gene where checked; the cause of the rest is unknown. The D gene and trimming were derived from the DNA, and the V and J assignments and clone size from that table. This sample's table lists around 140,000 clones. Of the sample, about 2.2% falls within the top ten clones.

This clonotype was sampled from a woman under 30 in good health and CMV-seronegative. The sequenced material came from PBMCs. The chain joins TRBV6-6 to TRBJ2-5; TRBD2 agrees with 7 junctional bases. In nucleotides, the sequence is TGTGCCAGCACGGGGGGAGGGTGGGAGACCCAGTACTTC. This sequence encodes CASTGGGWETQYF.